The text below deals with one T cell receptor (beta chain). Here immunoSEQ multiplex PCR was the method, and the copy in TCRdb shows in-frame clones only, minus some. Among some 150,000 clones, 80% to 90% were seen once, and the ten largest hold roughly 7.7%. The data stem from a study of blood T cell repertoires in COVID-19. The CDR3 covers 13 residues. In germline, CDR1 is SGHRS, CDR2 YFSETQ. V was shortened by 7 bases and J by 5 bases, with 12 bases between the two germline ends. The sequencing sample was made of peripheral blood. This sequence originates from a man aged 35-49 years who had recovered from COVID-19. V usage is TRBV5-1 and J usage is TRBJ1-4; D remains ambiguous. This chain's CDR3 is CASSRQNNEKLFF. CDR3 nucleotides: TGCGCCAGCTCGAGGCAAAACAATGAAAAACTGTTTTTT.